The entry that follows covers one T cell receptor beta chain sequence. Seattle participants joined during active infection and were tracked over time. Per the original methods: Researchers report that nucleated cell counts were estimated from reference gene primer amplification. Assay: immunoSEQ multiplex PCR; the TCRdb copy retains only in-frame clones and omits some. V and J calls and clone size are copied from that table; D and trimming were computed from the DNA. The sample consists of 220,000 or so clones, around 83% of them appearing once. The data were taken from a study of blood T cell repertoires in COVID-19. Study-level background: Sites in the United States, Italy and Spain provided acute and convalescent COVID-19 samples.

Trimming took 6 bases from V and 9 from J, leaving 14 bases between them. CDR1 is KGHSH, CDR2 LQKENI, per germline. The CDR3 spans 12 residues. The TCR sequence derives from a woman aged 80 or older with COVID-19, enrolled during active disease. The sample consisted of peripheral blood. V is TRBV18 and J is TRBJ1-1; D uncertain. The CDR3 reads CASSPDPTKAFF. The CDR3 DNA follows: TGTGCCAGCTCCCCCGATCCAACAAAAGCTTTCTTT.